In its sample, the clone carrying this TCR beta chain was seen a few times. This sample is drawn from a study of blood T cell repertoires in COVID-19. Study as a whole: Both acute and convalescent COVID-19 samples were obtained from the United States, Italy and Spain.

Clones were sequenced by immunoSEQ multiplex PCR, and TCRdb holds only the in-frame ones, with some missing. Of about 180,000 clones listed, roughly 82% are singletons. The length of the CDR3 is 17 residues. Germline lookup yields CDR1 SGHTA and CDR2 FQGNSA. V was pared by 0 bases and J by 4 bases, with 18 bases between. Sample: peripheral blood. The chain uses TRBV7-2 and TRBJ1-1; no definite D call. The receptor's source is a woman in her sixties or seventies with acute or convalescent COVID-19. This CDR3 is CASSLAPMGGSGTEAFF. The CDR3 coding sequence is TGTGCCAGCAGCTTAGCACCCATGGGAGGGAGTGGCACTGAAGCTTTCTTT.